Listed below are T cell receptor beta chains from one sample, sequenced in a study of T cell responses to AZD1222 COVID-19 vaccine. Using immunoSEQ multiplex PCR, the repertoire was profiled, and TCRdb retains in-frame clones only, with some absent. The table records 95,000 to 150,000 clones, 75% to 90% of them present only once. The sample in question was peripheral blood, obtained on day 0 of AZD1222 vaccination. Receptor source: an adult in good health. Both conserved end residues are part of each CDR3. D genes are given only for firm matches. Where a row states a size, it is once, few, many or the class of an expanded clone; other rows omit it.

D	size	V	J	CDR3	DNA
TRBD1	-	TRBV15	TRBJ1-5	CATSRDPGQGGNQPQHF	TGTGCCACCAGCAGAGATCCGGGACAGGGAGGAAATCAGCCCCAGCATTTT
-	once	TRBV13	TRBJ2-7	CASSLQGRGSYEQYF	TGTGCCAGCAGCTTACAGGGTAGGGGATCCTACGAGCAGTACTTC
-	-	TRBV28	TRBJ1-2	CASSGKDLLGYGYTF	TGTGCCAGCAGTGGGAAGGACCTATTAGGCTATGGCTACACCTTC
-	-	TRBV5-1	TRBJ1-2	CASSGGAGPNYGYTF	TGCGCCAGCAGCGGGGGGGCAGGGCCGAACTATGGCTACACCTTC
-	-	TRBV13	TRBJ2-1	CASSQETRNEQFF	TGTGCCAGCAGCCAAGAGACTAGGAATGAGCAGTTCTTC
-	-	TRBV28	TRBJ1-2	CANKGNYGYTF	TGTGCCAATAAGGGGAACTATGGCTACACCTTC
-	once	TRBV28	TRBJ1-1	CASSSPGPDTEAFF	TGTGCCAGCAGTTCCCCCGGACCGGACACTGAAGCTTTCTTT
TRBD1	-	TRBV11-2	TRBJ2-7	CASSLDLGTGFSYEQYF	TGTGCCAGCAGCTTAGATCTTGGGACAGGATTTTCCTACGAGCAGTACTTC
-	-	TRBV9	TRBJ2-5	CASSVEGTGETQYF	TGTGCCAGCAGCGTAGAGGGAACGGGGGAGACCCAGTACTTC
TRBD1	-	TRBV19	TRBJ1-3	CASSKTQGASGNTIYF	TGTGCCAGTAGTAAGACCCAGGGGGCCTCTGGAAACACCATATATTTT
TRBD1	-	TRBV9	TRBJ2-7	CASRTGGQGIYEQYF	TGTGCCAGCAGGACGGGGGGACAGGGGATCTACGAGCAGTACTTC
-	-	TRBV5-1	TRBJ1-2	CASSRTAGSDGGYTF	TGCGCCAGCAGCCGGACAGCAGGATCCGATGGGGGCTACACCTTC
-	-	TRBV6-4	TRBJ2-5	CASSEGGGAGETQYF	TGTGCCAGCAGTGAGGGAGGGGGCGCGGGGGAGACCCAGTACTTC
-	-	TRBV12-3/TRBV12-4	TRBJ2-7	CASSFGDRYEQYF	TGTGCCAGCAGTTTCGGGGACCGCTACGAGCAGTACTTC
TRBD1	-	TRBV18	TRBJ2-2	CASSPRDRVFTGELFF	TGTGCCAGCTCACCTCGAGACAGGGTGTTCACCGGGGAGCTGTTTTTT
-	-	TRBV3-1/TRBV3-2	TRBJ1-1	CASSRRQMNTEAFF	TGTGCCAGCAGCCGACGACAGATGAACACTGAAGCTTTCTTT
TRBD1	-	TRBV9	TRBJ2-1	CASSVGQGFHNEQFF	TGTGCCAGCAGTGTAGGACAGGGTTTCCACAATGAGCAGTTCTTC
TRBD1	-	TRBV7-3	TRBJ2-1	CASSLTGTGLNEQFF	TGTGCCAGCAGCTTAACTGGGACAGGGTTGAATGAGCAGTTCTTC
TRBD1	once	TRBV11-2	TRBJ2-7	CASSLKDRGAYEQYF	TGTGCCAGCAGCTTAAAGGACAGGGGGGCCTACGAGCAGTACTTC
TRBD1	-	TRBV9	TRBJ1-2	CASSPQGNYGYTF	TGTGCCAGCAGCCCACAGGGGAACTATGGCTACACCTTC
-	-	TRBV2	TRBJ2-7	CASSLNYEQYF	TGTGCCAGCAGTCTAAACTACGAGCAGTACTTC
-	-	TRBV2	TRBJ1-4	CASSDGGNEKLFF	TGTGCCAGCAGTGATGGGGGTAATGAAAAACTGTTTTTT
-	-	TRBV29-1	TRBJ2-7	CSVGLSYEQYF	TGCAGCGTTGGACTCTCCTACGAGCAGTACTTC
TRBD1	-	TRBV7-6	TRBJ2-5	CASSLTGTARETQYF	TGTGCCAGCAGCTTGACAGGGACAGCACGGGAGACCCAGTACTTC
-	-	TRBV9	TRBJ2-6	CASTPGVLGANVLTF	TGTGCCAGCACCCCCGGAGTTTTGGGGGCCAACGTCCTGACTTTC
-	-	TRBV9	TRBJ2-1	CASSVGGISSYNEQFF	TGTGCCAGCAGCGTAGGAGGGATAAGCTCCTACAATGAGCAGTTCTTC
-	-	TRBV9	TRBJ1-1	CASSVVPENTEAFF	TGTGCCAGCAGCGTAGTTCCGGAGAACACTGAAGCTTTCTTT
TRBD2	-	TRBV28	TRBJ2-3	CASSFIILAGNTDTQYF	TGTGCCAGCAGTTTTATAATACTAGCGGGAAACACAGATACGCAGTATTTT
TRBD2	-	TRBV3-1/TRBV3-2	TRBJ2-1	CASRPSGRRTNEQFF	TGTGCCAGCAGACCTAGCGGGAGGAGGACCAATGAGCAGTTCTTC
-	-	TRBV14	TRBJ2-7	CASSQDQGLRSYEQYF	TGTGCCAGCAGCCAAGATCAAGGACTGAGGAGCTACGAGCAGTACTTC
-	-	TRBV5-4	TRBJ2-5	CASSSSRETQYF	TGTGCCAGCAGCTCCTCGAGGGAGACCCAGTACTTC
-	once	TRBV12-3/TRBV12-4	TRBJ2-7	CASSPRPVYEQYF	TGTGCCAGCAGCCCCCGGCCCGTCTACGAGCAGTACTTC
-	-	TRBV5-6	TRBJ1-3	CASSLRPSSGNTIYF	TGTGCCAGCAGCTTGAGGCCGAGCTCTGGAAACACCATATATTTT
TRBD2	-	TRBV19	TRBJ2-2	CASAKYGASGSGELFF	TGTGCCAGTGCGAAGTACGGGGCTAGCGGCTCCGGGGAGCTGTTTTTT
TRBD1	few	TRBV5-4	TRBJ2-7	CASGAGQGPAYEQYF	TGTGCCAGCGGGGCCGGACAGGGCCCAGCCTACGAGCAGTACTTC
TRBD1	-	TRBV30	TRBJ1-5	CAWSQTGIDQPQHF	TGTGCCTGGAGCCAGACAGGGATTGATCAGCCCCAGCATTTT
-	-	TRBV28	TRBJ1-1	CASSFPSWLGGEAFF	TGTGCCAGCAGTTTTCCCTCGTGGTTAGGGGGTGAAGCTTTCTTT
-	-	TRBV4-1	TRBJ1-5	CASSPILNQPQHF	TGCGCCAGCAGCCCTATTCTAAATCAGCCCCAGCATTTT
TRBD2	-	TRBV4-1	TRBJ2-7	CASSQDGSGRSYEQYF	TGCGCCAGCAGCCAAGATGGAAGCGGGAGGTCCTACGAGCAGTACTTC